This TCR beta chain was observed in a study of Ad26.COV2.S vaccination and SARS-CoV-2 variants (dated by TCRdb to the early 2020s). Background for the entire study: Donors in the vaccine arm were drawn from COV1001, a phase I-IIa trial of Ad26.COV2.S in healthy adults that was multicentre, randomized, double-blind and placebo-controlled. Ad26.COV2.S was given intramuscularly at 5x10^10 or 1x10^11 viral particles, as a single shot or as two shots 56 days apart. The specificity and breadth of SARS-CoV-2-reactive T cell receptors after Ad26.COV2.S vaccination were assessed by TCRbeta repertoire sequencing. The TCR-sequenced set comprised about 32 samples: roughly 19 Ad26.COV2.S vaccine recipients, 5 placebo recipients and 8 SARS-CoV-2 convalescent individuals. Participants in the trial were split at random into five groups of five each, receiving low-dose or high-dose Ad26.COV2.S once or twice, or else placebo on both occasions. Blinding of investigators to trial group allocation was maintained during experiments and outcome assessment. General study outcomes and caveats: The authors noted that total T cell responses may have been underestimated by the TCR breadth and depth analyses. Non-spike TCR breadth was comparable between vaccine and placebo recipients, consistent with the vaccine containing only spike. After vaccination, spike-specific CD8+ and CD4+ T cell responses were reported to show substantial breadth. Ad26.COV2.S recipients had higher spike-specific TCR breadth than placebo recipients (P = 0.0014). The study was not powered to compare responses between vaccine doses or regimens.

According to the germline V gene, CDR1 reads MDHEN and CDR2 reads SYDVKM. V loses 5 bases at its end and J loses 6 bases; junction bases beyond the gene matches: 10. The CDR3 sequence holds 15 residues, the cysteine and phenylalanine included. The CDR3 DNA has 45 bases and is translated from base 1. In light of the paper, this sample's treatment or condition label describes: 15 to 20 received Ad26.COV2.S at low or high dose, single or two shots; roughly 5 received placebo; per-sample allocation not given. Repertoires of vaccine and placebo recipients were sequenced from samples taken on day 63 after the first injection. In Cohort 1b, around 25 adults aged 18-55 years were enrolled at a single site in Boston, USA, between 29 July and 7 August 2020. Ad26.COV2.S was a replication-incompetent adenovirus type 26 vector expressing a prefusion-stabilized SARS-CoV-2 spike protein from the original Wuhan strain.

Concerning this clone: Its target antigen remains unknown. Qualities for individual bases were not recorded, and no much larger clone is one base off.

The immunoSEQ Assay was the method used to sequence TCRbeta CDR3 regions. After extraction, genomic DNA underwent amplification by bias-controlled multiplex PCR, followed by high-throughput sequencing. In the source study's methods: To quantify the absolute abundance of every unique TCRbeta CDR3 region, sequences were collapsed and filtered. T cell fraction was estimated by normalizing TCRbeta template counts to usable DNA, with usable DNA measured through amplification of reference genes found in all nucleated cells. Repertoire TCRs were annotated as SARS-CoV-2-specific when V gene, CDR3 amino acid sequence and J gene were exactly matched to a known reactive TCR set. The reference SARS-CoV-2 TCR set was obtained from MIRA and was filtered for enrichment in COVID-19-positive ImmuneCODE repertoires, whereby public or cross-reactive TCRs were removed. Drawing on the MIRA antigens, annotated TCRs were analysed further at the level of specific ORF or position within ORF. Depth was the summed frequency of annotated unique rearrangements, while breadth was defined as annotated unique rearrangements over total unique productive rearrangements. TCR breadth was compared between groups using two-sided Wilcoxon rank-sum tests. The source is immuneACCESS, and TCRdb retained only in-frame sequences with V and J called. Part of the clones is not carried over; for the studies checked, unresolved V genes explain less than half of this, and the remainder is unexplained. V and J calls and clone size are as listed in that table; D and trimming were resolved from the DNA. The sample has some 350,000 clones on record, approximately 84% of them singletons. The biggest ten clones account for 2.5% to 3.5% of the sample.

The sample consisted of peripheral blood, taken in a trial of Ad26.COV2.S vaccine versus placebo. This sequence uses TRBV28 and TRBJ1-2; 9 of the junction bases match TRBD1. The source is a person between 18 and 60 years old who received the Ad26.COV2.S COVID-19 vaccine or a placebo. The CDR3 protein is CASSTLGQGNDGYTF. The nucleotides are TGTGCCAGCAGTACCCTCGGACAGGGGAACGATGGCTACACCTTC.